A selection of T cell receptor beta chains follows, all from one sample in a study of cytomegalovirus exposure and HLA in healthy donors. Profiling relied on immunoSEQ multiplex PCR, and the TCRdb table lists in-frame clones only, not all of them. With about 40,000 clones in the sample, the ten largest clones hold under 4.5%. Material for sequencing was PBMCs. The receptors here all came from a male donor in good health and CMV-seronegative. Each CDR3 is given with its conserved first and last residue. D genes are given only for firm matches.

v_call	j_call	cdr3_length	d_call	cdr3_nt	cdr3_aa
TRBV18	TRBJ1-3	14	-	TGTGCCAGCTCACCAGGGGGCACTGGAAACACCATATATTTT	CASSPGGTGNTIYF
TRBV5-6	TRBJ1-5	15	TRBD1	TGTGCCAGCAGCTTGGGAACAGGGGTCAATCAGCCCCAGCATTTT	CASSLGTGVNQPQHF
TRBV29-1	TRBJ2-1	17	-	TGCAGCGTTGAGGGCAGCCTAACAAGGGGTATTGTGAATGAGCAGTTCTTC	CSVEGSLTRGIVNEQFF
TRBV11-2	TRBJ2-6	18	TRBD2	TGTGCCAGCAGCTCCCTGACTAGCTCCTCCTCTGGGGCCAACGTCCTGACTTTC	CASSSLTSSSSGANVLTF
TRBV7-2	TRBJ2-7	15	-	TGTGCCAGCAGCTTTGGGGGCGGGTTCTCCTACGAGCAGTACTTC	CASSFGGGFSYEQYF
TRBV27	TRBJ2-7	16	-	TGTGCCAGCAGTTTTCAGGCCCGCCTGGGTTTCTACGAGCAGTACTTC	CASSFQARLGFYEQYF
TRBV29-1	TRBJ1-2	14	-	TGCAGCGTTGAATTCGGGGTAGTAGGCTATGGCTACACCTTC	CSVEFGVVGYGYTF
TRBV11-2	TRBJ2-7	15	TRBD2	TGTGCCAGCAGCGTCGGGGGGGTCAACTCCTACGAGCAGTACTTC	CASSVGGVNSYEQYF
TRBV15	TRBJ1-2	11	-	TGTGCCACCAGCAGAGAACGTTTAAGGGAGTTC	CATSRERLREF
TRBV6-5	TRBJ2-5	15	-	TGTGCCAGCAGTTACTTAGGGGGATTACAAGAGACCCAGTACTTC	CASSYLGGLQETQYF
TRBV4-1	TRBJ1-6	16	-	TGCGCCAGCAGCCAAGCCGGGGGTGTGAGGGTATCACCCCTTCACTTT	CASSQAGGVRVSPLHF
TRBV15	TRBJ1-1	14	-	TGTGCCACCAGCAGAGATGGGGCGAACACTGAAGCTTTCTTT	CATSRDGANTEAFF
TRBV27	TRBJ2-7	18	TRBD2	TGTGCCAGCAGTTTTGGGGGACTAGCGGGGGGAGTCTCCTACGAGCAGTACTTC	CASSFGGLAGGVSYEQYF
TRBV5-4	TRBJ1-2	15	TRBD1	TGTGCCAGCAGCTCGACAGGGGGCGCAACCTATGGCTACACCTTC	CASSSTGGATYGYTF
TRBV5-1	TRBJ2-3	16	TRBD2	TGCGCCAGCAGCGGAAGACTAGCGGGGGGAAGGGATACGCAGTATTTT	CASSGRLAGGRDTQYF
TRBV5-1	TRBJ1-1	15	-	TGCGCCAGCAGCCTGGTTGGACTTCTGAACACTGAAGATTTCTTT	CASSLVGLLNTEDFF
TRBV7-9	TRBJ2-4	16	TRBD2	TGTGCCAGCAGCACGACTAGCGGGGGGACCAAAAACATTCAGTACTTC	CASSTTSGGTKNIQYF
TRBV4-1	TRBJ2-5	17	TRBD2	TGCGCCAGCAGCCGGGGACTAGCGGGGGGGCCAGGAGAGACCCAGTACTTC	CASSRGLAGGPGETQYF
TRBV7-3	TRBJ2-1	15	-	TGTGCCAGCAGCTTTGGGGGGGGCTACTTGGATGAGCAGTTCTTC	CASSFGGGYLDEQFF
TRBV28	TRBJ1-2	12	TRBD1	TGTGCCAGCAGTACGACAGGGTCCGGCTACACCTTC	CASSTTGSGYTF
TRBV7-3	TRBJ2-5	15	-	TGTGCCAGCAGCTTATATGGCAGGGCATTGGAGACCCAGTACTTC	CASSLYGRALETQYF
TRBV5-5	TRBJ1-3	15	-	TGTGCCAGCAGCTTAGCAGGGGTTTCGGGAAACACCATATATTTT	CASSLAGVSGNTIYF
TRBV18	TRBJ1-6	16	TRBD1	TGTGCCAGCTCACAAAACGACAGGGGATATAATTCACCCCTCCACTTT	CASSQNDRGYNSPLHF
TRBV27	TRBJ1-5	14	TRBD1	TGTGCCAGCAGCGTGACAGGGGAATATCAGCCCCAGCATTTT	CASSVTGEYQPQHF
TRBV11-2	TRBJ1-2	14	-	TGTGCCAGCAGCTCCCGCGGGGTGTCTAATGGCTTCGCCTTC	CASSSRGVSNGFAF
TRBV5-6	TRBJ2-1	13	-	TGTGCCAGTCAGCTTGGGACACAACGCGTGCAGTTCTTC	CASQLGTQRVQFF
TRBV27	TRBJ1-2	14	-	TGTGCCAGCAGCTTCTCGCGGCGGAACTATGGCTACACCTTC	CASSFSRRNYGYTF
TRBV29-1	TRBJ2-5	10	-	TGCAGCGTTGCCGATTTGGAGCAGTACTTC	CSVADLEQYF
TRBV23-1	TRBJ1-5	16	-	TGCGCCAGCAGTCAATCTAGTTGGCTCGGGTGTCAGCCCCAGCATTTT	CASSQSSWLGCQPQHF
TRBV7-3	TRBJ1-5	21	-	TGTGCCAGCAGCTCACCTCCCTCTGGCAGGGGACCACCAGTTAGCAATCAGCCCCAGCATTTT	CASSSPPSGRGPPVSNQPQHF
TRBV11-3	TRBJ2-7	13	TRBD1	TGTGCCAGCAGCTTGAGGGGGGACAGGGAGAAGTACTTC	CASSLRGDREKYF
TRBV4-1	TRBJ1-3	18	-	TGCGCCCCCAGCCCAGAAACAGGGCGGTCGGTTCCTGGAAACACCATATATTTT	CAPSPETGRSVPGNTIYF
TRBV6-5	TRBJ1-2	15	TRBD1	TGTGCCAGCAGTTATGACAGGGGGAGGCCCTATGGCTACACCTTC	CASSYDRGRPYGYTF
TRBV27	TRBJ1-2	16	-	TGTGCCAGCAGTTGGGGCCCTGCCGGAGATAACTATGGCTACACCTTC	CASSWGPAGDNYGYTF
TRBV7-9	TRBJ1-1	12	-	TGTGCCGGTCAAGAGGGATACACTGAAGCTTTCTTT	CAGQEGYTEAFF
TRBV18	TRBJ1-2	13	-	TGTGCCAGCTCCCCTACAGAGAACTATGGCTACACCTTC	CASSPTENYGYTF
TRBV7-9	TRBJ2-7	16	TRBD1	TGTGCCAGCAGCTTAGCGCTAGGGACAGGGACCTACGAGCAGTACTTC	CASSLALGTGTYEQYF
TRBV5-1	TRBJ2-4	16	-	TGCGCCAGCAGCTTGCGGGGGGCGGGAGACAAAAACATTCAGTACTTT	CASSLRGAGDKNIQYF
TRBV5-8	TRBJ2-2	16	TRBD2	TGTGCCAGCAGCTTTGGACTAGCGGCGGGCACCGGGGAGCTGTTTTTT	CASSFGLAAGTGELFF
TRBV6-1	TRBJ2-1	17	TRBD2	TGTGCCAGCGGTGAAGAGCTAGCGGGGGGGTCCTACAATGAGCAGTTCTTC	CASGEELAGGSYNEQFF
TRBV6-1	TRBJ2-1	15	-	TGTGCCAGCAGTCAACGTGGCGGGGAGGACAATGAGCAGTTCTTC	CASSQRGGEDNEQFF
TRBV28	TRBJ1-5	14	TRBD1	TGTGCCAGCAGTGCTTACAGGGGGGGGCAGCCCCAGCATTTT	CASSAYRGGQPQHF
TRBV13	TRBJ2-7	16	TRBD2	TGTGCCAGCAGTGTAGGACTAGCGGGGGGTCCCTACGAGCAGTACTTC	CASSVGLAGGPYEQYF
TRBV9	TRBJ1-2	14	TRBD1	TGTGCCAGCAGCGGGAAACAGGGGAGCTATGGCTACACCTTC	CASSGKQGSYGYTF
TRBV30	TRBJ2-1	15	TRBD1	TGTGCCTGGACCACCGGGACAGGGGTTTTTAATGAGCAGTTCTTC	CAWTTGTGVFNEQFF
TRBV19	TRBJ1-3	14	-	TGTGCCAGTAAGGAGGGCTTTTCTGGAAACACCATATATTTT	CASKEGFSGNTIYF
TRBV7-9	TRBJ2-7	14	-	TGTGCCAGCAGCTCCTTTCGGGACATTCTCGAGCAGTACTTC	CASSSFRDILEQYF
TRBV11-3	TRBJ2-2	15	TRBD1	TGTGCCAGCAGCCCACAGGGGCCTACTCCCGGGGAGCTGTTTTTT	CASSPQGPTPGELFF
TRBV19	TRBJ2-7	13	-	TGTGCCAGTCAGGGGCAGAGCCCCTACGAGCAGTACTTC	CASQGQSPYEQYF
TRBV5-8	TRBJ1-4	15	TRBD1	TGTGCCAGCAGCGCCCGGGACAGATATATTGAAAAACTGTTTTTT	CASSARDRYIEKLFF
TRBV7-2	TRBJ1-1	14	-	TGTGCCAGCAGCTTCACATTGGGCCAGACTGAAGCTTTCTTT	CASSFTLGQTEAFF
TRBV5-4	TRBJ1-4	16	TRBD1	TGTGCCAGCAGCATCAGACAGGGGACAGCTAATGAAAAACTGTTTTTT	CASSIRQGTANEKLFF
TRBV4-2	TRBJ2-1	16	-	TGTGCCAGCAGCCAAGATGTGGGACTCCTCTTGAATGAGCAGTTCTTC	CASSQDVGLLLNEQFF
TRBV6-1	TRBJ1-6	14	TRBD1	TGTGCCAGCAGTTTCCGACAGGGGGGATCACCCCTCCACTTT	CASSFRQGGSPLHF
TRBV6-6	TRBJ1-2	15	-	TGTGCCAGCAATGGGGGCGCTTGGGCTAACTATGGCTACACCTTC	CASNGGAWANYGYTF
TRBV6-5	TRBJ1-1	14	-	TGTGCCAGCAGTTACTACGGACAGCTCACTGAAGCTTTCTTT	CASSYYGQLTEAFF
TRBV5-1	TRBJ1-1	14	-	TGCGCCAGCAGCTTACAGGGCATGAACACTGGAGCTTTCTTT	CASSLQGMNTGAFF